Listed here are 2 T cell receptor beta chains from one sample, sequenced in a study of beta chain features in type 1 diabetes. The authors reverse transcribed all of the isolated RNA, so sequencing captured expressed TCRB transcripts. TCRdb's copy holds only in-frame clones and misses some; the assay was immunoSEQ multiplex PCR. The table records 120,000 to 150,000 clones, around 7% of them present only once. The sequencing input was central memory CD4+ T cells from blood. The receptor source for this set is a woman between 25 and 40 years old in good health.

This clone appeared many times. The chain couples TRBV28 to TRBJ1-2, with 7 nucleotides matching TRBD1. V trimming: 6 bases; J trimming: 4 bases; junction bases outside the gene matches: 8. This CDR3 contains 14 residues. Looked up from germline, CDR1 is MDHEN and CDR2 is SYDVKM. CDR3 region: CASSRTGRGYGYTF. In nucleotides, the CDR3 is TGTGCCAGCAGCCGGACAGGACGCGGCTATGGCTACACCTTC.

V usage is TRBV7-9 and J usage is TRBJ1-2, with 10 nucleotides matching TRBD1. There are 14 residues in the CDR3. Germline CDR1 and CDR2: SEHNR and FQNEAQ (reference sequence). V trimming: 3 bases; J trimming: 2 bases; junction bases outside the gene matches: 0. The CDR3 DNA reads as TGTGCCAGCAGCTTGGGACAGGGGAACTATGGCTACACCTTC. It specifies CASSLGQGNYGYTF.